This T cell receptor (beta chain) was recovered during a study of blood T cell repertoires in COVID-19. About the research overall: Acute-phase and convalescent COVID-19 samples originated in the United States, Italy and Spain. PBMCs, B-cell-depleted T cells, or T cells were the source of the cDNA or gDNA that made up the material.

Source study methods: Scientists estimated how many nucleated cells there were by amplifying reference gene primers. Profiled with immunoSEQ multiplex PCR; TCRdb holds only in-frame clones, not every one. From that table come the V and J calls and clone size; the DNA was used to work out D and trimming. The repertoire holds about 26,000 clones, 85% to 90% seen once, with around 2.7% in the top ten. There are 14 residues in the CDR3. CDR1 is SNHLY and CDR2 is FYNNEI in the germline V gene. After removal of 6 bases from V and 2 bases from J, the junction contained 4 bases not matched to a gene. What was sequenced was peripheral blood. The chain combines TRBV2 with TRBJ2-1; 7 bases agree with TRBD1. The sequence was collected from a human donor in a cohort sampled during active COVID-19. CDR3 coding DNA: TGTGCCAGCAGAAACGGACAGGCCTACAATGAGCAGTTCTTC. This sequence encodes CASRNGQAYNEQFF.